These 15 T cell receptor beta chains were sequenced from one sample in a study of shared clonotypes between healthy human individuals. Profiling relied on immunoSEQ multiplex PCR, and the TCRdb table lists in-frame clones only, not all of them. The sample has around 350,000 clones; roughly 80% are singletons. What was sequenced was memory CD4+ T cells sorted from blood. The subset was: CD45RA-negative fraction. These receptors all come from a man aged 30-40 years in good health.

The V and J genes are TRBV19 and TRBJ1-1; no clear D. In germline, CDR1 is LNHDA, CDR2 SQIVND (reference sequence). The CDR3 covers 13 residues. With 5 bases removed from V and 1 base from J, the gap between germline ends came to 8 bases. This CDR3 reads CASSSRGNTEAFF. CDR3 nucleotide sequence: TGTGCCAGTAGTTCTCGGGGGAACACTGAAGCTTTCTTT.

The chain has TRBV7-2 and TRBJ2-7, with TRBD1 identical over 8 bases. The CDR3 spans 16 residues. Germline values: CDR1 SGHTA, CDR2 FQGNSA. V shed 4 bases, J shed 2 bases, and the junction held 10 bases outside the gene matches. The DNA for the CDR3 is TGTGCCAGCAGCTCGAAGCCAGGGGGCAAGCCCTACGAGCAGTACTTC. Its protein product is CASSSKPGGKPYEQYF.

The chain employs TRBV4-1 and TRBJ2-7; 9 nucleotides match TRBD1. Trimming at V came to 1 base and at J to 2 bases, leaving 6 bases not matched to a gene. The CDR3 spans 16 residues. The germline CDR1 and CDR2 sequences are MGHRA and YSYEKL. As DNA, the CDR3 is TGCGCCAGCAGCCAAGCTGTCCGGACAGGGGCCTACGAGCAGTACTTC. Its translation is CASSQAVRTGAYEQYF.

This sequence joins TRBV28 and TRBJ2-5; 11 nucleotides match TRBD2. Germline CDR1 MDHEN, CDR2 SYDVKM. Germline trimming cut 5 bases from V and 2 bases from J; bases unmatched to any gene: 1. This CDR3 has 14 amino acids. CDR3 nucleotide sequence: TGTGCCAGCAGTATAGCGGGAGGGCAAGAGACCCAGTACTTC. It translates to CASSIAGGQETQYF. Drawing the rest from reference TRBV28 and TRBJ2-5, the complete variable domain is DVKVTQSSRYLVKRTGEKVFLECVQDMDHENMFWYRQDPGLGLRLIYFSYDVKMKEKGDIPEGYSVSREKKERFSLILESASTNQTSMYLCASSIAGGQETQYFGPGTRLLVL.

The CDR3 DNA reads TGTGCCAACGCCCCGGGACTAGCGGGAGGCAACACCTACGAGCAGTACTTC. Its protein is CANAPGLAGGNTYEQYF. V and J are TRBV10-3 and TRBJ2-7; 15 bases line up with TRBD2. After removal of 10 bases from V and 2 bases from J, the junction contained 12 bases not matched to a gene. This CDR3 contains 17 residues. Looked up from germline, CDR1 is ENHRY and CDR2 is SYGVKD.

The gene calls are TRBV18 and TRBJ2-7; D perhaps matches TRBD1 (6 bases). CDR1 is KGHSH and CDR2 is LQKENI in the germline V gene. The CDR3 is 16 amino acids. V shed 0 bases and J shed 5 bases, with 17 bases lying between them. The CDR3 here is CASSPPSGAAKHEQYF. In DNA, the CDR3 is TGTGCCAGCTCACCACCTTCAGGGGCCGCCAAGCACGAGCAGTACTTC.

The chain carries TRBV29-1 and TRBJ2-7, with no clear D. Trimming took 6 bases from V and 2 from J, leaving 11 bases between them. Germline V gene sequence: CDR1 SQVTM, CDR2 ANQGSEA. This CDR3 has 12 amino acids. The DNA of the CDR3 is TGCAGCGTAAACGACGGAGCCTACGAGCAGTACTTC. Translated, it gives CSVNDGAYEQYF.

The J gene is TRBJ2-3, the V gene TRBV30; TRBD2 matches 11 bases. The CDR3 contains 15 residues. Unmatched junction bases numbered 6, after V lost 2 bases and J lost 5 bases. CDR1 and CDR2 (germline): GTSNPN, SVGIG (reference sequence). The CDR3: CAWSITSGSRDTQYF. In nucleotides, the CDR3 is TGTGCCTGGAGTATTACTAGCGGGAGTCGAGATACGCAGTATTTT.

CDR3 sequence reads: CASSQATGGDITEAFF. In nucleotides, the CDR3 is TGTGCCAGCAGCCAAGCAACCGGAGGGGATATTACTGAAGCTTTCTTT. The V gene is TRBV4-2, the J gene TRBJ1-1; D may be TRBD1 (5 bases). The germline V gene has CDR1 LGHNA and CDR2 YNFKEQ. The CDR3 loop spans 16 amino acids. The germline V and J ends were trimmed by 1 base and 5 bases, with 17 bases remaining between them.

The chain carries TRBV5-1 and TRBJ2-1, with 9 nucleotides matching TRBD2. Trimming took 7 bases from V and 8 from J; bases not matched to a gene: 7. CDR3 size: 13 residues. The V gene's germline CDR1 is SGHRS and CDR2 YFSETQ. The chain's CDR3 is CASSRTSDHEQFF. DNA of the CDR3: TGCGCCAGCTCACGGACTAGCGATCATGAGCAGTTCTTC.

The gene calls are TRBV9 and TRBJ2-7; TRBD2 agrees at 9 bases. This CDR3 is 15 amino acids long. The junction had 4 bases not matched to a gene; V was cut back by 0 bases and J by 3 bases. Germline lookup yields CDR1 SGDLS and CDR2 YYNGEE. DNA for the CDR3: TGTGCCAGCAGCGTAGACTCTAGCGGGATCTACGAGCAGTACTTC. As protein: CASSVDSSGIYEQYF.

The V and J genes are TRBV7-5 and TRBJ1-5. TRBV7-5 is a pseudogene segment. CDR3 length: 8 amino acids. The chain's CDR3 is CADQPQHF. In DNA, the CDR3 is TGTGCCGACCAGCCCCAGCATTTT.

This chain uses TRBV28 with TRBJ1-3; D not certain. The germline V gene encodes CDR1 MDHEN and CDR2 SYDVKM. V dropped 2 bases and J dropped 1 base, with 12 bases sitting between them. The CDR3 loop spans 16 amino acids. CDR3 region: CASSLGGISSGNTIYF. The CDR3 region has the DNA TGTGCCAGCAGTTTAGGCGGCATATCTTCTGGAAACACCATATATTTT.

The chain combines TRBV11-2 with TRBJ2-2, with D perhaps matching TRBD1 or TRBD2 (6 bases each). The germline V gene has CDR1 SGHAT and CDR2 FQNNGV. Trimming removed 3 bases at V and 0 bases at J, with 11 bases between. This CDR3 contains 16 residues. The CDR3 DNA reads TGTGCCAGCAGCTTCCTCCGGGGGCCGAACACCGGGGAGCTGTTTTTT. This codes for CASSFLRGPNTGELFF.

This clone was seen only a few times. The chain carries TRBV14 and TRBJ1-2, with a tentative D call TRBD1 (5 bases). Trimming stripped 1 base from V and 4 bases from J, with 10 bases between. This CDR3 has 14 amino acids. The germline CDR1 and CDR2 sequences are SGHDN and FVKESK. The DNA of the CDR3 is TGTGCCAGCAGCCAAGGGGACGGAGTCTATGGCTACACCTTC. Amino acid sequence: CASSQGDGVYGYTF.